The 29 T cell receptor beta chains presented below share a single source sample, sequenced in a study of blood T cell repertoires in COVID-19. Using immunoSEQ multiplex PCR, the repertoire was profiled, and TCRdb retains in-frame clones only, with some absent. Of 150,000 or so clones detected, 70% to 80% appear once; the ten largest clones hold roughly 4.7%. What was sequenced was peripheral blood. The receptors derive from a woman aged 80 or over with active or convalescent COVID-19.

This clone has just a few counts. V and J are TRBV11-2 and TRBJ1-1; 7 bases fit TRBD1. The ends lost 5 bases at V and 1 base at J; junction bases unmatched: 13. The CDR3 loop spans 17 amino acids. Looked up from germline, CDR1 is SGHAT and CDR2 is FQNNGV. CDR3 DNA sequence: TGTGCCAGCAGCCCGAACCCTCTGACAGGGCGGAACACTGAAGCTTTCTTT. Protein product: CASSPNPLTGRNTEAFF.

The chain recombines TRBV30 with TRBJ1-4, with D perhaps matching TRBD1 (5 bases). Between the trimmed V and J ends, which lost 3 bases and 5 bases, there was a span of 16 bases. The CDR3 consists of 15 residues. CDR1 and CDR2 from the germline V gene are GTSNPN and SVGIG (reference sequence). The CDR3 DNA is TGTGCCTGGAGAACGATGGGGGGATTAAATGAAAAACTGTTTTTT. It translates to CAWRTMGGLNEKLFF.

This chain uses TRBV6-1 with TRBJ1-5, with D uncertain. CDR1 is MNHNS, CDR2 SASEGT, per germline. V was clipped by 2 bases and J by 7 bases, with 12 bases between them. The CDR3 runs 14 residues. CDR3 nucleotides: TGTGCCAGCAGTGAACGGTTGGGCGACCAGCCCCAGCATTTT. It encodes CASSERLGDQPQHF.

J is TRBJ1-1 and V is TRBV6-1; 8 bases align to TRBD1. The V gene's germline CDR1 is MNHNS and CDR2 SASEGT. V gave up 3 bases and J gave up 0 bases; unmatched junction bases: 6. This CDR3 comprises 16 residues. CDR3 amino acids: CASSDDRGEVNTEAFF. CDR3 nucleotide sequence: TGTGCCAGCAGTGACGACAGGGGCGAAGTGAACACTGAAGCTTTCTTT.

The chain has TRBV5-1 and TRBJ2-7; 7 bases match TRBD1. Per germline, CDR1 SGHRS and CDR2 YFSETQ. The CDR3 consists of 16 residues. V dropped 0 bases and J dropped 0; count of bases not matched to a gene: 6. CDR3 region: CASSLGHRDSSYEQYF. The CDR3 coding sequence is TGCGCCAGCAGCTTGGGGCATCGGGACAGCTCCTACGAGCAGTACTTC.

The V call is TRBV28, the J call TRBJ1-6, with D possibly being TRBD1 (6 bases). Germline CDR1 reads MDHEN; CDR2 reads SYDVKM. The ends were cut back, 5 bases at V and 0 bases at J, with 20 bases in the middle. CDR3 length equals 19 residues. CDR3 bases: TGTGCCAGCAGTCCTCCGAGGGGGGGGGTGAGCTCCTATAATTCACCCCTCCACTTT. Residues: CASSPPRGGVSSYNSPLHF.

V usage is TRBV5-6 and J usage is TRBJ1-4, with a tentative D call TRBD1 (5 bases). CDR3 length: 14 amino acids. Germline CDR1 and CDR2: SGHDT and YYEEEE. V lost 4 bases and J lost 3, with 10 bases in between. The CDR3, as DNA: TGTGCCAGCAGCCTCGGAGGGGCTAATGAAAAACTGTTTTTT. Its translation: CASSLGGANEKLFF.

V usage is TRBV6-5 and J usage is TRBJ2-1; the match to TRBD1 covers 9 bases. Germline V lookup: CDR1 MNHEY, CDR2 SVGAGI. V was pared by 7 bases and J by 12 bases, with 4 bases of the junction left unmatched. This CDR3 spans 11 amino acids. The CDR3 DNA is TGTGCCAGCACGGACAGGGGTTGGCAGTTCTTC. It is translated as CASTDRGWQFF.

J is TRBJ1-1 and V is TRBV29-1; 8 positions agree with TRBD1. Germline lookup yields CDR1 SQVTM and CDR2 ANQGSEA. With 7 bases clipped from V and 4 bases from J, the junction kept 14 bases outside the gene matches. This CDR3 spans 15 amino acids. CDR3 residues: CSAARDRGRGTEAFF. Written as DNA, the CDR3 is TGCAGCGCCGCGCGAGACAGGGGAAGAGGCACTGAAGCTTTCTTT.

This sequence joins TRBV5-5 and TRBJ2-5, with no clear D. The V gene's germline CDR1 is SGHKS and CDR2 YYEKEE (reference sequence). This CDR3 region has 12 residues. V was cut by 0 bases and J by 5 bases, with 5 bases left in between. The CDR3 sequence is CASSLAYETQYF. The CDR3 DNA reads TGTGCCAGCAGCTTGGCCTACGAGACCCAGTACTTC.

Points on this clone: Other DNA sequences in this sample translate to the same CDR3. This chain connects TRBV10-3 to TRBJ2-1; 15 bases line up with TRBD2. V trimming: 4 bases; J trimming: 7 bases; junction bases outside the gene matches: 5. CDR3 size: 16 residues. Germline loops: CDR1 ENHRY, CDR2 SYGVKD. The chain's CDR3 is CAISGGLAGGRNEQFF. As DNA, the CDR3 is TGTGCCATCAGTGGGGGACTAGCGGGGGGTCGGAATGAGCAGTTCTTC.

This clone has just a few counts. The chain is built from TRBV9 and TRBJ1-2, with 8 bases lining up with TRBD1. This CDR3 spans 15 amino acids. Germline V gene sequence: CDR1 SGDLS, CDR2 YYNGEE. The V and J ends lost 3 bases and 6 bases, in that order; junction bases with no gene match: 10. This CDR3 is CASSGRDRRQDGYTF. CDR3 in DNA: TGTGCCAGCAGCGGACGGGACAGGAGACAAGATGGCTACACCTTC.

This clone was found many times. This chain links TRBV10-3 with TRBJ1-2; a possible D gene is TRBD1 (6 bases). V gave up 8 bases and J gave up 3 bases, with 16 bases separating them. Germline assignment: CDR1 ENHRY and CDR2 SYGVKD. The CDR3 is 14 amino acids. In nucleotides, the CDR3 is TGTGCCATCGGTAACAGGGTCACTGACTATGGCTACACCTTC. This translates into CAIGNRVTDYGYTF.

The chain is built from TRBV18 and TRBJ2-3, with TRBD2 matching 8 bases. After removal of 6 bases from V and 0 bases from J, the junction contained 5 bases not matched to a gene. The CDR3 runs 15 residues. Germline CDR1 reads KGHSH; CDR2 reads LQKENI. The CDR3 region is CASSPQRGSTDTQYF. As DNA, the CDR3 is TGTGCCAGCTCGCCTCAGCGGGGGAGCACAGATACGCAGTATTTT.

This chain links TRBV19 with TRBJ2-7, with 8 bases matching TRBD1. V lost 4 bases, J lost 5 bases, and 7 bases stayed unmatched. The CDR3 loop spans 14 amino acids. Looked up from germline, CDR1 is LNHDA and CDR2 is SQIVND (reference sequence). Here the CDR3 reads CASSTRTGRNEQYF. The CDR3 DNA follows: TGTGCCAGTAGTACAAGGACAGGGAGAAACGAGCAGTACTTC.

This clone was counted a single time. This sequence joins TRBV4-3 and TRBJ1-2; TRBD1 agrees at 8 bases. This CDR3 comprises 14 residues. Per germline, CDR1 LGHNA and CDR2 YSLEER. The junction had 2 bases not matched to a gene; V was cut back by 1 base and J by 4 bases. Here the CDR3 DNA reads TGCGCCAGCAGCCAAGGAACAGGGGGCTATGGCTACACCTTC. This codes for CASSQGTGGYGYTF.

This clone was counted a few times. The chain has TRBV19 and TRBJ1-2, with D perhaps matching TRBD1 (5 bases). Trimming shortened V by 8 bases and J by 3 bases, and 13 bases separated the two germline ends. The CDR3 has 13 residues. In germline, CDR1 is LNHDA, CDR2 SQIVND (reference sequence). In DNA form, the CDR3 reads TGTGCCAGTTCAAAGGCAGGGCACTATGGCTACACCTTC. Its translation is CASSKAGHYGYTF.

The V and J genes are TRBV12-3 or TRBV12-4 and TRBJ2-5, with 8 positions matching TRBD2. The CDR3 length is 12 residues. Trimming cost V 11 bases and J 5 bases; bases outside gene matches: 7. In DNA form, the CDR3 reads TGTGCCCGGGGGGGCGGGCTGGAGACCCAGTACTTC. This encodes CARGGGLETQYF.

The sample holds one count of this clone. The J gene is TRBJ2-1, the V gene TRBV20-1; D not resolved. Germline loops: CDR1 DFQATT, CDR2 SNEGSKA (reference sequence). The CDR3 runs to 11 residues. V dropped 4 bases and J dropped 5 bases, with 6 bases sitting between them. The CDR3 here is CSAKLHNEQFF. For the CDR3, the DNA is TGCAGTGCTAAGCTGCACAATGAGCAGTTCTTC.

This chain links TRBV5-4 with TRBJ2-1; D call uncertain. Germline loops: CDR1 SGHNT, CDR2 YYREEE (reference sequence). The CDR3 consists of 14 residues. V lost 1 base and J lost 0, with 5 bases in between. In DNA, the CDR3 is TGTGCCAGCAGCTTGATTAGCTCCTACAATGAGCAGTTCTTC. It yields the protein CASSLISSYNEQFF.

The chain is built from TRBV9 and TRBJ2-3; D uncertain. V was clipped by 0 bases and J by 3 bases, with 5 bases between them. The CDR3 totals 13 residues. Germline V gives CDR1 SGDLS, CDR2 YYNGEE. The CDR3: CASSVGQTDTQYF. CDR3 sequence (DNA): TGTGCCAGCAGCGTAGGGCAGACAGATACGCAGTATTTT.

This clone was counted at least ten times. The gene calls are TRBV28 and TRBJ1-5, with unresolved D. Deletions cut 6 bases from V and 5 bases from J, with 29 bases between. In germline, CDR1 is MDHEN, CDR2 SYDVKM. This CDR3 is built from 19 residues. The CDR3 DNA reads as TGTGCCAGCAGCCCTCCCTCTAGTACGCAGCATGGGAGCTATCAGCCCCAGCATTTT. Translated, it gives CASSPPSSTQHGSYQPQHF.

The chain employs TRBV7-8 and TRBJ2-7; 11 bases match TRBD2. Unmatched junction bases numbered 2, after V lost 5 bases and J lost 2 bases. The CDR3 covers 14 residues. Germline CDR1 reads SGHVS; CDR2 reads FQNEAQ. The DNA for the CDR3 is TGTGCCAGCAGCAGTAGCGGGGGGGCCTACGAGCAGTACTTC. Its protein product is CASSSSGGAYEQYF.

The rearrangement joins TRBV6-6 to TRBJ1-5; 8 nucleotides align to TRBD1. The J segment lost 3 bases and the V segment lost 4 bases, leaving 5 bases of the junction unmatched. Germline loops: CDR1 MNHNY, CDR2 SVGAGI (reference sequence). This CDR3 is built from 15 residues. CDR3 protein: CASSSPTGANQPQHF. The CDR3 bases are TGTGCCAGCAGTTCTCCGACAGGGGCCAATCAGCCCCAGCATTTT.

The chain recombines TRBV19 with TRBJ2-5; 8 bases fit TRBD1. The J segment lost 1 base and the V segment lost 4 bases, leaving 11 bases of the junction unmatched. Per the germline V gene, CDR1 is LNHDA and CDR2 is SQIVND (reference sequence). The CDR3 totals 17 residues. CDR3 protein: CASSTIVQGARQETQYF. CDR3 coding DNA: TGTGCCAGTAGTACCATCGTCCAGGGGGCCCGCCAAGAGACCCAGTACTTC.

The V gene is TRBV7-9, the J gene TRBJ2-7; D is ambiguous. The length of the CDR3 is 13 residues. V gave up 5 bases and J gave up 3 bases, with 11 bases separating them. Germline CDR1 SEHNR, CDR2 FQNEAQ (reference sequence). The CDR3 here is CASSPGQYYEQYF. CDR3 nucleotide sequence: TGTGCCAGCAGCCCAGGCCAATACTACGAGCAGTACTTC.

V is TRBV10-3 and J is TRBJ2-7; 7 bases agree with TRBD1. In germline, CDR1 is ENHRY, CDR2 SYGVKD. With V trimmed by 6 bases and J by 4 bases, 9 bases remained unmatched. The CDR3 contains 14 residues. The CDR3 reads CAISATGQKYEQYF. CDR3 sequence (DNA): TGTGCCATCAGCGCTACGGGACAGAAATACGAGCAGTACTTC.

This rearrangement joins TRBV30 to TRBJ1-6; D is undetermined. This CDR3 has 17 residues. V gave up 3 bases and J gave up 2 bases, with 17 bases separating them. The germline CDR1 and CDR2 sequences are GTSNPN and SVGIG (reference sequence). The CDR3 loop is CAWRKLEGFAYNSPLHF. CDR3 in DNA: TGTGCCTGGAGAAAATTGGAGGGATTCGCCTATAATTCACCCCTCCACTTT.

The J gene is TRBJ1-1, the V gene TRBV28; TRBD1 is a possible D gene (5 bases). Trimming cost V 2 bases and J 1 base, with 8 bases left between them. The CDR3 covers 14 residues. Germline V lookup: CDR1 MDHEN, CDR2 SYDVKM. CDR3 amino acids: CASSLRQGNTEAFF. The CDR3 nucleotides are TGTGCCAGCAGTTTACGGCAGGGGAACACTGAAGCTTTCTTT.